The source of this TCR beta chain is a study of cytomegalovirus exposure and HLA in healthy donors. About the research overall: Falling in the Caucasian-associated ancestry cluster were about 80% of about 400 genotyped donors. Whole-study findings and limits: A later analysis linked a missense DCLRE1C variant to TCR beta V- and J-gene trimming. For most TCR beta V segments, an earlier analysis put the productive rate at about 87% or about 30% of the time. Cytomegalovirus association was assigned to about 150 TCR beta chains.

Primers for the PCR totalled 60 Vbeta and 13 Jbeta. Profiled with immunoSEQ multiplex PCR; TCRdb holds only in-frame clones, not every one. The data show around 160,000 clones, 68% seen once. From germline, CDR1 is LGHNT and CDR2 FRNRAP. The CDR3 totals 14 residues. V was shortened by 6 bases and J by 0 bases, with 12 bases between the two germline ends. This clone has just a few counts. Its target is unknown. The rearrangement links TRBV12-5 to TRBJ2-7; tentatively, D is TRBD1 (6 bases). The receptor's source is a woman aged 18-30 years in good health and CMV-seropositive. Input material: PBMCs. The CDR3 here is CASGPKGGSYEQYF. As DNA, the CDR3 is TGTGCTAGTGGACCAAAAGGGGGCTCCTACGAGCAGTACTTC.